The following is a T cell receptor (beta chain) sequence with its context. The antigen remains unidentified. Different DNA sequences within this sample yield the same CDR3. Thawed PBMCs were FACS-sorted into unstimulated CD4+CD25+CD127- regulatory T cells, CD4+CD25- non-regulatory cells, CD4 and CD8 cells. This specimen comes from a study of Tregs in tolerant kidney transplant recipients. Repertoires were generated with immunoSEQ multiplex PCR, while TCRdb's copy carries only in-frame clones and drops some. The table shows about 240,000 clones, with about 80% occurring only once. V was clipped by 0 bases and J by 4 bases, with 12 bases between them. The length of the CDR3 is 14 residues. Germline loops: CDR1 GTSNPN, CDR2 SVGIG (reference sequence). Study-wide results and limits: Few patients were studied, so findings need validation in larger groups. The most relevant donor-specific Treg TCRbeta repertoire apparently came from expansion with activated donor B cells. No direct test of biological reproducibility was done here.

V gene TRBV30 combines with J gene TRBJ1-2, with a weak D call TRBD1 (6 bases). The specimen was CD4+ T cells from blood. The receptor was isolated from a human donor in good health. CDR3 coding DNA: TGTGCCTGGAGTGTGGGGGCGGGCGCCTATGGCTACACCTTC. This encodes CAWSVGAGAYGYTF.